These 22 T cell receptor beta chains were all obtained from the same sample, sequenced in a study of cytomegalovirus exposure and HLA in healthy donors. Primers included in the PCR were 60 Vbeta and 13 Jbeta primers. Profiling relied on immunoSEQ multiplex PCR, and the TCRdb table lists in-frame clones only, not all of them. Of tens of thousands of clones in the sample, approximately 74% were seen once. Sequencing was performed on PBMCs. These receptors originate from a woman aged 45-65 years in good health and CMV-seropositive.

J is TRBJ1-2 and V is TRBV5-6, with D uncertain. V lost 2 bases and J 3 bases, leaving 11 bases between the germline ends. The length of the CDR3 is 14 residues. The germline CDR1 and CDR2 sequences are SGHDT and YYEEEE. The CDR3 is CASSFDQDYYGYTF. CDR3 in DNA: TGTGCCAGCAGCTTTGACCAGGATTACTATGGCTACACCTTC.

The V call is TRBV6-4, the J call TRBJ2-2, with D perhaps TRBD2 (5 bases). V was trimmed by 4 bases and J by 7 bases, leaving 10 bases between them. This CDR3 contains 13 residues. Looked up from germline, CDR1 is MRHNA and CDR2 is SNTAGT. The CDR3 DNA reads TGTGCCAGCAGTGGTCAGGAGGTCGGGGAGCTGTTTTTT. It encodes CASSGQEVGELFF.

V usage is TRBV7-9 and J usage is TRBJ1-1; D might be TRBD1 (5 bases). The CDR3 extends over 12 amino acids. V was cut by 5 bases and J by 6 bases, with 10 bases left in between. Germline V gives CDR1 SEHNR, CDR2 FQNEAQ (reference sequence). CDR3 sequence: CASSPGYPEAFF. For the CDR3, the DNA is TGTGCCAGCAGCCCAGGGTATCCTGAAGCTTTCTTT.

The chain couples TRBV18 to TRBJ1-4, with unresolved D. Germline V gene sequence: CDR1 KGHSH, CDR2 LQKENI. The germline V and J ends were trimmed by 5 bases and 10 bases, with 14 bases remaining between them. This CDR3 is built from 13 residues. The CDR3 protein is CASSSMAGVKLFF. The CDR3 DNA follows: TGTGCCAGCTCATCCATGGCGGGTGTAAAACTGTTTTTT.

The gene calls are TRBV6-5 and TRBJ2-4; 7 positions agree with TRBD1. With V trimmed by 2 bases and J by 5 bases, 0 bases remained unmatched. CDR3 length equals 13 residues. CDR1 and CDR2 from the germline V gene are MNHEY and SVGAGI. The CDR3 loop is CASSYGTENIQYF. The CDR3 DNA reads TGTGCCAGCAGTTACGGGACAGAAAACATTCAGTACTTC.

The chain employs TRBV6-4 and TRBJ2-2; TRBD2 agrees at 11 bases. The CDR3 sequence is 14 residues long. Germline CDR1 is MRHNA and CDR2 is SNTAGT. The V segment lost 4 bases and the J segment 6 bases; nucleotides outside the gene matches: 1. The CDR3 sequence: CASSGLAGSGELFF. CDR3 in DNA: TGTGCCAGCAGTGGACTAGCGGGATCCGGGGAGCTGTTTTTT.

The chain employs TRBV30 and TRBJ2-5; D unclear. Germline loops: CDR1 GTSNPN, CDR2 SVGIG (reference sequence). V dropped 0 bases and J dropped 7 bases, with 6 bases sitting between them. This CDR3 is built from 11 residues. CDR3 sequence: CAWSVIGTQYF. As DNA, the CDR3 is TGTGCCTGGAGTGTAATCGGGACCCAGTACTTC.

The chain employs TRBV18 and TRBJ1-2, with no clear D. From germline, CDR1 is KGHSH and CDR2 LQKENI. CDR3 length equals 15 residues. Trimming took 3 bases from V and 2 from J, leaving 13 bases between them. The CDR3 loop reads CASSPDVGRNYGYTF. In nucleotides, the CDR3 is TGTGCCAGCTCACCTGATGTAGGGAGAAACTATGGCTACACCTTC.

The chain joins TRBV7-3 to TRBJ2-2, with 10 bases aligning to TRBD2. The CDR3 loop spans 17 amino acids. The V and J ends lost 1 base and 6 bases, in that order; junction bases with no gene match: 8. CDR1 is SGHTA, CDR2 FQGTGA, per germline. DNA of the CDR3: TGTGCCAGCAGCTTAATTCCTAGCGGGAGACATGCCGGGGAGCTGTTTTTT. Its translation: CASSLIPSGRHAGELFF.

The CDR3 sequence is CASSLPTGKASSGANVLTF. CDR3 in DNA: TGTGCCAGCAGTTTACCGACAGGGAAGGCCTCCTCTGGGGCCAACGTCCTGACTTTC. The chain is built from TRBV28 and TRBJ2-6; 7 bases are a match to TRBD1. This CDR3 is 19 amino acids long. The germline gives CDR1 MDHEN, CDR2 SYDVKM. V trimming: 2 bases; J trimming: 0 bases; junction bases outside the gene matches: 10.

V usage is TRBV6-1 and J usage is TRBJ2-2; 13 bases are a match to TRBD2. Germline CDR1 MNHNS, CDR2 SASEGT. The CDR3 runs to 15 residues. The V and J ends lost 10 bases and 2 bases, in that order; junction bases with no gene match: 4. DNA for the CDR3: TGTGCCACCAGGGGACTAGCGGGAAACACCGGGGAGCTGTTTTTT. This translates into CATRGLAGNTGELFF.

This clone occurred a few times. The V gene is TRBV4-1, the J gene TRBJ1-5; 9 bases map to TRBD1. J was trimmed by 6 bases and V by 4 bases; bases with no gene match: 10. This CDR3 contains 16 residues. The germline CDR1 and CDR2 sequences are MGHRA and YSYEKL. CDR3 in DNA: TGCGCCAGCAGCCCTAAGTTCGGACAGGGGACTCAGCCCCAGCATTTT. Amino acids: CASSPKFGQGTQPQHF.

The chain couples TRBV29-1 to TRBJ1-1; 11 bases map to TRBD1. Per the germline V gene, CDR1 is SQVTM and CDR2 is ANQGSEA. Trimming removed 7 bases from V and 14 bases from J; junction bases left unmatched: 12. The CDR3 is made up of 12 amino acids. CDR3 coding DNA: TGCAGCGGCACCGGGACAGGGGGTCCACCCTTCTTT. Protein: CSGTGTGGPPFF.

The chain recombines TRBV30 with TRBJ2-7, with TRBD1 matching over 9 bases. The CDR3 is 12 amino acids. Germline loops: CDR1 GTSNPN, CDR2 SVGIG (reference sequence). V gave up 5 bases and J gave up 6 bases; unmatched junction bases: 5. Here the CDR3 reads CAWGTGLGEQYF. For the CDR3, the DNA is TGTGCCTGGGGGACAGGGCTGGGCGAGCAGTACTTC.

The rearrangement links TRBV12-5 to TRBJ2-5, with a tentative D call TRBD2 (5 bases). The germline CDR1 and CDR2 sequences are LGHNT and FRNRAP. There are 13 residues in the CDR3. Trimming left V 1 base short and J 4 bases short, with 7 bases between. The CDR3 here is CASGLGRGETQYF. CDR3 nucleotide sequence: TGTGCTAGTGGTTTGGGACGGGGAGAGACCCAGTACTTC. The whole variable domain, filled in from reference TRBV12-5 and TRBJ2-5, reads DARVTQTPRHKVTEMGQEVTMRCQPILGHNTVFWYRQTMMQGLELLAYFRNRAPLDDSGMPKDRFSAEMPDATLATLKIQPSEPRDSAVYFCASGLGRGETQYFGPGTRLLVL.

Concerning this clone: The DNA is omitted, as the CDR3 cannot be located on it reliably, and the CDR3 follows TCRdb's listing. This sequence joins TRBV15 and TRBJ1-3. The CDR3 extends over 14 residues, inclusive of both ends. Germline CDR1 is LNHNV and CDR2 is YYDKDF (reference sequence). CDR3 residues: CATSRDSVRGTIYF.

J is TRBJ2-7 and V is TRBV5-1; the D gene is possibly TRBD2 (5 bases). This CDR3 comprises 14 residues. Germline V gene data show CDR1 as SGHRS and CDR2 as YFSETQ. V was pared by 0 bases and J by 6 bases, with 13 bases between. CDR3 bases: TGCGCCAGCAGCTTGGAGGCGGGCCCCCTCGAGCAGTACTTC. Translation gives CASSLEAGPLEQYF.

In its sample, this clone was seen a few times. The chain recombines TRBV6-5 with TRBJ2-5; D is uncertain. Near its end, the DNA agrees better with TRBJ2-7, so the J call may be wrong. CDR3 length equals 15 residues. CDR1 is MNHEY and CDR2 is SVGAGI in the germline V gene. As DNA, the CDR3 is TGTGCCAGCAGTCCCCCCCCAGACATCTTCTACGAGCAGTACTTC. As protein: CASSPPPDIFYEQYF.

V gene TRBV2 combines with J gene TRBJ2-7; 8 nucleotides line up with TRBD1. This CDR3 has 16 amino acids. The V gene's germline CDR1 is SNHLY and CDR2 FYNNEI. Unmatched junction bases numbered 5, after V lost 1 base and J lost 0 bases. CDR3 in DNA: TGTGCCAGCAGTGAAGGGGGCAGGGGGCCCTCCTACGAGCAGTACTTC. Protein sequence: CASSEGGRGPSYEQYF.

V is TRBV4-2 and J is TRBJ2-7; 10 bases are shared with TRBD2. Germline CDR1 reads LGHNA; CDR2 reads YNFKEQ. V lost 0 bases to trimming and J lost 2 bases; unmatched junction nucleotides: 4. The CDR3 has 16 amino acids. The CDR3: CASSQDGLAGAYEQYF. For the CDR3, the DNA is TGTGCCAGCAGCCAAGATGGTCTAGCGGGGGCCTACGAGCAGTACTTC.

This clone showed up just once. The chain combines TRBV29-1 with TRBJ1-1, with no clear D. The CDR3 is made up of 11 amino acids. In germline, CDR1 is SQVTM, CDR2 ANQGSEA. V was cut by 5 bases and J by 7 bases, with 11 bases left in between. The chain's CDR3 is CSVLSDNEAFF. The CDR3 bases are TGCAGCGTTCTATCCGATAATGAAGCTTTCTTT.

There are a few counts of this clone. A far larger clone is off by one base, so a read error is likely. The sample has other DNA sequences that encode this CDR3 too. The chain has TRBV4-1 and TRBJ2-7, with unresolved D. This CDR3 has 13 amino acids. Germline-derived CDR1 and CDR2 are MGHRA and YSYEKL. V lost 0 bases to trimming and J lost 3 bases, with 6 bases between them. CDR3 loop: CASSQEAVYEQYF. In nucleotides, the CDR3 is TGCGCCAGCAGCCAAGAAGCTGTCTACGAGCAGTACTTC.